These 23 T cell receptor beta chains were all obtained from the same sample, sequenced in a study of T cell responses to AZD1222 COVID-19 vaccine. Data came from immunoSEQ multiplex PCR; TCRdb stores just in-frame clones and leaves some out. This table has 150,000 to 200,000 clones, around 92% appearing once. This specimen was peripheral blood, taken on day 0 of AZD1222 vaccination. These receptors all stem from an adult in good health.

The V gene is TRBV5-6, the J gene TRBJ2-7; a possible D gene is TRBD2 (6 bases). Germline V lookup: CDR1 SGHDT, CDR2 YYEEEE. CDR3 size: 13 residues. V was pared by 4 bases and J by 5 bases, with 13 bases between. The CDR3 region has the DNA TGTGCCAGCAGCCCCCTAGGGAGGAACGAGCAGTACGTC. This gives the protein CASSPLGRNEQYV.

The CDR3 bases are TGTGCCAGCAGCTTAGGACCCGGGGCATACGAGCAGTACTTC. It encodes CASSLGPGAYEQYF. The chain couples TRBV7-8 to TRBJ2-7; D assignment may be TRBD1 or TRBD2 (5 bases each). This CDR3 is built from 14 residues. The V gene's germline CDR1 is SGHVS and CDR2 FQNEAQ. V lost 1 base, J lost 4 bases, and 11 bases lay in between.

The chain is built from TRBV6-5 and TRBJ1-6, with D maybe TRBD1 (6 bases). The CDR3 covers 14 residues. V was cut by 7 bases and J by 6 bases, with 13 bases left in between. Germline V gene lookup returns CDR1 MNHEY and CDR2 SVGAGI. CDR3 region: CASTWTAFNSPLHF. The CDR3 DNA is TGTGCCAGCACTTGGACAGCGTTTAATTCACCCCTCCACTTT.

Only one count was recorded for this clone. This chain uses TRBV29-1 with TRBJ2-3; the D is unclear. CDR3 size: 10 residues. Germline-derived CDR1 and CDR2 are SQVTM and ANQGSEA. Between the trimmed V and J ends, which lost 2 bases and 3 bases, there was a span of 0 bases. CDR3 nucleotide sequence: TGCAGCGTTGAAACAGATACGCAGTATTTT. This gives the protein CSVETDTQYF.

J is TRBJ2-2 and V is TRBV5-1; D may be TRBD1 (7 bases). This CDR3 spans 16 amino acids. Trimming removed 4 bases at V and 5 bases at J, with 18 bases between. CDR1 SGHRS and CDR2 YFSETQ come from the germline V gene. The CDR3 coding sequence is TGCGCCAGCAGCGCGGGACAGCCTGGAGGGACCGGGGAGCTGTTTTTT. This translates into CASSAGQPGGTGELFF.

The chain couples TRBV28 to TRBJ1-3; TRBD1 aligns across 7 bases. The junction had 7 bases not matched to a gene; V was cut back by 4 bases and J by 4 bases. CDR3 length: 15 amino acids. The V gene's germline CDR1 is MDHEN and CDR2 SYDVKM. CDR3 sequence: CASSSGQTGGNTIYF. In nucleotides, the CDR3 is TGTGCCAGCAGTTCGGGACAGACCGGAGGAAACACCATATATTTT.

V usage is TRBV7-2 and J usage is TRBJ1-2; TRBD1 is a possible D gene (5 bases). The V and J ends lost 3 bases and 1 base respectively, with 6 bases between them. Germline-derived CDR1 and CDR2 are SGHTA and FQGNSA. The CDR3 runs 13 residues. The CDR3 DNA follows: TGTGCCAGCAGCTTTGACAGTAACTATGGCTACACCTTC. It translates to CASSFDSNYGYTF.

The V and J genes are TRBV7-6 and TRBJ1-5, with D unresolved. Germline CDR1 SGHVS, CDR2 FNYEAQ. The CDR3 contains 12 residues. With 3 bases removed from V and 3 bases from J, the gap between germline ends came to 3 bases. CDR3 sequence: CASSFYNQPQHF. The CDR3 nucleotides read TGTGCCAGCAGCTTTTACAATCAGCCCCAGCATTTT. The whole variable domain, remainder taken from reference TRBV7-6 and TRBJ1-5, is GAGVSQSPRYKVTKRGQDVALRCDPISGHVSLYWYRQALGQGPEFLTYFNYEAQQDKSGLPNDRFSAERPEGSISTLTIQRTEQRDSAMYRCASSFYNQPQHFGDGTRLSIL.

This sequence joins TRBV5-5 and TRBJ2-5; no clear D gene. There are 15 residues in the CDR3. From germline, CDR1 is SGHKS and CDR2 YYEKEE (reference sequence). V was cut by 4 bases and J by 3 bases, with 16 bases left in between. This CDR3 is CASSPGRSWEETQYF. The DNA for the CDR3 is TGTGCCAGCAGCCCTGGACGCAGTTGGGAAGAGACCCAGTACTTC.

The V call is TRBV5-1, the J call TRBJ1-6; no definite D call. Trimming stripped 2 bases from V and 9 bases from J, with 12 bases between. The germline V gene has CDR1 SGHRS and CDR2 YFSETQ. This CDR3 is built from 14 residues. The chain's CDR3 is CASSFADRRSPLHF. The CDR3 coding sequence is TGCGCCAGCAGCTTCGCAGACCGGCGTTCACCCCTCCACTTT. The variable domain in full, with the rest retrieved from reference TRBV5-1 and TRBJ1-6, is KAGVTQTPRYLIKTRGQQVTLSCSPISGHRSVSWYQQTPGQGLQFLFEYFSETQRNKGNFPGRFSGRQFSNSRSEMNVSTLELGDSALYLCASSFADRRSPLHFGNGTRLTVT.

The CDR3 DNA reads as TGTGCCAGCAGTGAAGTCGGCAGGGGGCCCGGTGAGCAGTTCTTC. It specifies CASSEVGRGPGEQFF. V usage is TRBV2 and J usage is TRBJ2-1; TRBD1 aligns across 8 bases. The CDR3 sequence is 15 residues long. CDR1 and CDR2 from the germline V gene are SNHLY and FYNNEI. V gave up 1 base and J gave up 9 bases; unmatched junction bases: 8.

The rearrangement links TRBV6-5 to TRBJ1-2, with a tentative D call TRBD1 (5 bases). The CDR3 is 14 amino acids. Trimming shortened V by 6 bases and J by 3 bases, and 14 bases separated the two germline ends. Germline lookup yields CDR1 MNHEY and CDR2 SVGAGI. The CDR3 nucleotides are TGTGCCAGCAGAGGCGGGGGGATAGACTATGGCTACACCTTC. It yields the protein CASRGGGIDYGYTF.

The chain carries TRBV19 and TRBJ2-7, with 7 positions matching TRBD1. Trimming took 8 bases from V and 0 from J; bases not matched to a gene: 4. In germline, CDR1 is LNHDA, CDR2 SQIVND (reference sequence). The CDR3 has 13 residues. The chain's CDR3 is CASGGQASYEQYF. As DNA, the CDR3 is TGTGCCAGTGGAGGACAGGCCTCCTACGAGCAGTACTTC.

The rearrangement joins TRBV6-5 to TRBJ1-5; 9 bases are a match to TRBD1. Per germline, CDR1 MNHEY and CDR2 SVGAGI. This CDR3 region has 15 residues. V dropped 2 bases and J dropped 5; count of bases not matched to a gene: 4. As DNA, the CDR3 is TGTGCCAGCAGTTACCGGGACAGGGCTGATCAGCCCCAGCATTTT. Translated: CASSYRDRADQPQHF.

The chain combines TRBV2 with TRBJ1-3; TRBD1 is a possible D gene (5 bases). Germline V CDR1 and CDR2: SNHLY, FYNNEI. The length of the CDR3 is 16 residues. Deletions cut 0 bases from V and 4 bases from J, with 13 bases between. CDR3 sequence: CASSEAPGTAGNTIYF. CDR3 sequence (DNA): TGTGCCAGCAGTGAAGCGCCGGGGACGGCCGGAAACACCATATATTTT. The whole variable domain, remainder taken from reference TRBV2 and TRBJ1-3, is EPEVTQTPSHQVTQMGQEVILRCVPISNHLYFYWYRQILGQKVEFLVSFYNNEISEKSEIFDDQFSVERPDGSNFTLKIRSTKLEDSAMYFCASSEAPGTAGNTIYFGEGSWLTVV.

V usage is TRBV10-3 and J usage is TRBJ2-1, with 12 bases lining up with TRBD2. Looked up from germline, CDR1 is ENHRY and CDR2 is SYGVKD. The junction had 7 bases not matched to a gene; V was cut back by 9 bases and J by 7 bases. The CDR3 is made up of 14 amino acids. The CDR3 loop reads CAISRLAGANEQFF. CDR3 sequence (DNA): TGTGCCATATCTCGACTAGCGGGAGCAAATGAGCAGTTCTTC.

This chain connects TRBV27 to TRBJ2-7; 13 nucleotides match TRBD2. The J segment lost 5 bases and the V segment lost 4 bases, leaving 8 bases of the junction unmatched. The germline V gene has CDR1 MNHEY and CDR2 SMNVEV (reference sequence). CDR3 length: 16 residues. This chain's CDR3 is CASSSLGLAGTHEQYF. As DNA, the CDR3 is TGTGCCAGCAGTTCCCTGGGACTAGCGGGAACCCACGAGCAGTACTTC.

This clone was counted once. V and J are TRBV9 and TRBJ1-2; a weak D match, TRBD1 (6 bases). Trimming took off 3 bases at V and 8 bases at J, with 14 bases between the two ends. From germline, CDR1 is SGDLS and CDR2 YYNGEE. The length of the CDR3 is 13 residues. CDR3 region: CASSEQGVRGYTF. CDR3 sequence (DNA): TGTGCCAGCAGCGAACAGGGAGTTAGGGGCTACACCTTC.

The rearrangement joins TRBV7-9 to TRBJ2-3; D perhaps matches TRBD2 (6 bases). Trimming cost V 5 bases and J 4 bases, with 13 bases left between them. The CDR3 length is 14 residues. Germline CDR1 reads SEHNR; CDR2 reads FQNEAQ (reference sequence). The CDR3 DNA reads TGTGCCAGCAGCATCGGAGGGCACGCAGATACGCAGTATTTT. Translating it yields CASSIGGHADTQYF. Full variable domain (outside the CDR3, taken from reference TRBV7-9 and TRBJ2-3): DTGVSQNPRHKITKRGQNVTFRCDPISEHNRLYWYRQTLGQGPEFLTYFQNEAQLEKSRLLSDRFSAERPKGSFSTLEIQRTEQGDSAMYLCASSIGGHADTQYFGPGTRLTVL.

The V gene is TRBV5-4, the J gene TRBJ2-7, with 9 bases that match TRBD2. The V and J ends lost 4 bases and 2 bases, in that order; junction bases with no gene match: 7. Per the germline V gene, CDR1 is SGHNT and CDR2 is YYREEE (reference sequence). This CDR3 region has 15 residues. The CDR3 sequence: CASSPPTSGAYEQYF. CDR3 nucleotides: TGTGCCAGCAGCCCCCCGACTAGCGGAGCCTACGAGCAGTACTTC.

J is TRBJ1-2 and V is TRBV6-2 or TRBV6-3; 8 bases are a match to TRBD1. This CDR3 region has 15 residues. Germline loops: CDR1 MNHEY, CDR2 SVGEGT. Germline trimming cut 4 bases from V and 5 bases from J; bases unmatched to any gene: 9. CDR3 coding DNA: TGTGCCAGCAGTTCCCCTGGACAGGGTGGTTATGGCTACACCTTC. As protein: CASSSPGQGGYGYTF.

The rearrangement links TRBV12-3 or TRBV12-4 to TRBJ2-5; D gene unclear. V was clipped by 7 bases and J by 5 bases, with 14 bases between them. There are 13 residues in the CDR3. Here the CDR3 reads CASKPTHRETQYF. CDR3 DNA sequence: TGTGCCAGCAAACCAACCCATCGGGAGACCCAGTACTTC.

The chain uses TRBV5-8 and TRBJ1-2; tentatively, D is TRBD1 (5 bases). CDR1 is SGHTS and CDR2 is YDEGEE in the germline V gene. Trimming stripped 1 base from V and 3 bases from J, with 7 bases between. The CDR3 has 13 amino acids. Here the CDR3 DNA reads TGTGCCAGCAGCTTGTGGGGCGACTATGGCTACACCTTC. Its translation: CASSLWGDYGYTF.